This paragraph reports one T cell receptor (beta chain). The source of the sample is a study of blood T cell repertoires in COVID-19. Study-wide background: Material from acute and convalescent COVID-19 was sourced from the United States, Italy and Spain. T cells, B-cell-depleted T cells, or PBMCs supplied cDNA or gDNA.

CDR1 MDHEN and CDR2 SYDVKM come from the germline V gene. The CDR3 loop spans 13 amino acids. V was pared by 11 bases and J by 10 bases, with 18 bases between. Data came from immunoSEQ multiplex PCR; TCRdb stores just in-frame clones and leaves some out. Of about 330,000 clones detected, about 92% appear once; the ten largest clones hold approximately 17%. Study members were between about 18 and 95 years old and lived in some 22 US regions. Two negative PCRs, clearance, or symptom resolution had been documented for recovered Cohort 3 donors. This TCR came from a woman in her twenties or thirties who had recovered from COVID-19. Material for sequencing was PBMCs or T cells enriched from blood (not recorded which). The V gene is TRBV28, the J gene TRBJ1-6; tentatively, D is TRBD1 (5 bases). CDR3 bases: TGTGCCGCGACGGGGGGTACCGAATCACCCCTCCACTTT. Protein sequence: CAATGGTESPLHF.